This entry describes one TCR beta chain. The sample holds many counts of this clonotype. No cognate antigen has been identified for it. Base-call qualities are not available, and no considerably larger clone is one nucleotide away. Looking up the germline V gene yields CDR1 LGHNA and CDR2 YSLEER. V drops 0 bases and J drops 0 bases, leaving 11 bases in between. From cysteine to phenylalanine, the CDR3 is 16 amino acids long. Kept here is only the CDR3 DNA, which spans 48 bases and is read in frame from base 1. The entry originates in a study of breast tumors, draining lymph nodes, adjacent tissues (dated by TCRdb to 2016 to 2018). In terms of the full investigation: TCR beta repertoires were compared across tumor, adjacent nontumor tissue and axillary lymph nodes obtained from breast cancer patients. The study was designed to assess the relationships and possible T-cell exchange between tumor, surrounding tissue and draining lymph node repertoires in human breast cancer.

TCRdb records Illumina HiSeq 2000 as the sequencer. TCR beta chain libraries were generated by multiplex PCR amplification. High-throughput sequencing was used to analyze the amplified TCR beta chain products. Through fastp at Q25 and MiXCR, TCRdb rebuilt clones from the public reads, retaining in-frame beta chains. Each record represents a unique CDR3 protein, reported with the most common genes and DNA among its rows. Counted in this sample were roughly 110,000 distinct CDR3 sequences; roughly 33% of them appeared once. Approximately 5% of the sample belongs to the ten largest clones. The axillary draining lymph nodes of breast cancer patients were the source of the lymph node samples. Broader findings and caveats from the paper: The data were considered consistent with most tumor T cells being derived from the lymph node and subsequently expanding within tumor tissue. Rather than being directly demonstrated, the conclusion that tumor T cells originate in lymph nodes was presented as consistent with a hypothesis. Tumors showed preferential V and J gene usage, and their T-cell repertoire diversity fell below that of lymph nodes yet above that of nontumor tissue. Tumor and nontumor tissue repertoires were significantly more similar in luminal-like than in basal-like breast cancer.

This clonotype was sampled from a female donor with breast cancer. Some clones in this sample may be carry-over from other donors' samples. This chain joins TRBV4-3 to TRBJ1-1; the D gene is perhaps TRBD1, from 6 matching bases. The sample taken for sequencing was axillary lymph node tissue. The base sequence is TGCGCCAGCAGCCAAGATCGAAGGACAGTGAACACTGAAGCTTTCTTT. Its product reads: CASSQDRRTVNTEAFF.